The 11 T cell receptor beta chains below come from one sample, sequenced in a study of cytomegalovirus exposure and HLA in healthy donors. The PCR ran on 60 Vbeta and 13 Jbeta primers. Sequenced by immunoSEQ multiplex PCR; TCRdb stores in-frame clones only, minus some. Counted here are under 200,000 clones, 80% to 85% occurring once; the ten biggest clones make up around 0.37%. Sequencing was done on a sample of PBMCs. The receptors were gathered from a boy aged 2 to 10 in good health and CMV-seronegative.

This chain links TRBV15 with TRBJ2-5, with D possibly matching TRBD2 (5 bases). Germline CDR1 and CDR2: LNHNV and YYDKDF (reference sequence). The CDR3 covers 16 residues. The V and J ends lost 3 bases and 4 bases respectively, with 18 bases between them. CDR3 sequence reads: CATSSAWNRGRETQYF. CDR3 nucleotide sequence: TGTGCCACCAGCAGCGCTTGGAATAGAGGGCGAGAGACCCAGTACTTC.

This clone was seen a single time. The chain recombines TRBV12-5 with TRBJ2-2; D unclear. This CDR3 contains 11 residues. Germline CDR1 reads LGHNT; CDR2 reads FRNRAP. Trimming removed 3 bases at V and 7 bases at J, with 3 bases between. CDR3 DNA: TGTGCTAGTGGTTTTATCGGGGAGCTGTTTTTT. Translated, it gives CASGFIGELFF.

The rearrangement uses TRBV10-3 and TRBJ1-5; possibly TRBD1 for D (5 bases). Trimming removed 8 bases at V and 2 bases at J, with 10 bases between. The germline V gene encodes CDR1 ENHRY and CDR2 SYGVKD. The CDR3 loop spans 13 amino acids. CDR3 in DNA: TGTGCCATCTGCAGGGATGGCAATCAGCCCCAGCATTTT. This sequence encodes CAICRDGNQPQHF.

The chain couples TRBV6-6 to TRBJ1-5, with D uncertain. There are 14 residues in the CDR3. Germline-derived CDR1 and CDR2 are MNHNY and SVGAGI (reference sequence). With 7 bases removed from V and 2 bases from J, the gap between germline ends came to 12 bases. The DNA of the CDR3 is TGTGCCAGCACCCTCTACGGGGGCAATCAGCCCCAGCATTTT. This codes for CASTLYGGNQPQHF.

The rearrangement uses TRBV14 and TRBJ1-4, with 7 positions matching TRBD1. The CDR3 loop spans 14 amino acids. Germline lookup yields CDR1 SGHDN and CDR2 FVKESK. V lost 6 bases to trimming and J lost 3 bases; unmatched junction nucleotides: 4. The CDR3 here is CASRRTGANEKLFF. The CDR3 DNA reads as TGTGCCAGCAGGCGGACAGGTGCTAATGAAAAACTGTTTTTT.

The rearrangement uses TRBV7-3 and TRBJ2-1; TRBD2 might be the D (6 bases). CDR3 size: 14 residues. CDR1 is SGHTA and CDR2 is FQGTGA in the germline V gene. Trimming left V 2 bases short and J 1 base short, with 6 bases between. CDR3 nucleotide sequence: TGTGCCAGCAGCTTAGGAGGGTCCTACAATGAGCAGTTCTTC. The encoded protein is CASSLGGSYNEQFF.

In its sample, this clone was seen a few times. The chain recombines TRBV19 with TRBJ2-7; 8 bases align to TRBD1. The CDR3 loop spans 14 amino acids. Germline trimming cut 5 bases from V and 6 bases from J; bases unmatched to any gene: 9. The germline CDR1 and CDR2 sequences are LNHDA and SQIVND (reference sequence). CDR3: CASSSGQGVSEQYF. CDR3 nucleotides: TGTGCCAGTAGTTCCGGACAGGGAGTGAGCGAGCAGTACTTC.

The chain uses TRBV19 and TRBJ1-3, with TRBD1 matching 12 bases. V lost 5 bases and J lost 0; bases outside the gene matches: 5. This CDR3 is built from 17 residues. CDR1 and CDR2 from the germline V gene are LNHDA and SQIVND (reference sequence). The CDR3 DNA is TGTGCCAGTAGTCAAGGGACAGGGGGCCTCTCTGGAAACACCATATATTTT. Encoded protein: CASSQGTGGLSGNTIYF. The whole variable domain, remainder taken from reference TRBV19 and TRBJ1-3, is DGGITQSPKYLFRKEGQNVTLSCEQNLNHDAMYWYRQDPGQGLRLIYYSQIVNDFQKGDIAEGYSVSREKKESFPLTVTSAQKNPTAFYLCASSQGTGGLSGNTIYFGEGSWLTVV.

This chain connects TRBV5-1 to TRBJ1-2, with TRBD1 matching over 7 bases. Per germline, CDR1 SGHRS and CDR2 YFSETQ. The J segment lost 2 bases and the V segment lost 4 bases, leaving 5 bases of the junction unmatched. The CDR3 is 14 amino acids. The CDR3 reads CASSVDRNNYGYTF. Written as DNA, the CDR3 is TGCGCCAGCAGCGTGGACAGGAACAACTATGGCTACACCTTC.

This sequence joins TRBV5-4 and TRBJ1-2, with D possibly TRBD1 on 6 matching bases. Germline CDR1 and CDR2: SGHNT and YYREEE (reference sequence). The V end was cut by 4 bases, the J end by 7 bases, with 17 bases between. The CDR3 is 14 amino acids. The CDR3 DNA reads TGTGCCAGCAGCGGGAGGGCAGGGGATGGTGGCTACACCTTC. Encoded protein: CASSGRAGDGGYTF. The whole variable domain, remainder taken from reference TRBV5-4 and TRBJ1-2, is ETGVTQSPTHLIKTRGQQVTLRCSSQSGHNTVSWYQQALGQGPQFIFQYYREEENGRGNFPPRFSGLQFPNYSSELNVNALELDDSALYLCASSGRAGDGGYTFGSGTRLTVV.

The chain recombines TRBV2 with TRBJ1-1, with no clear D. Trimming stripped 2 bases from V and 1 base from J, with 8 bases between. The CDR3 runs to 14 residues. Germline loops: CDR1 SNHLY, CDR2 FYNNEI. The CDR3 bases are TGTGCCAGCAGTGAACAGGCAGGGAACACTGAAGCTTTCTTT. Translating it yields CASSEQAGNTEAFF.